This T cell receptor (beta chain) was found in a study of cytomegalovirus exposure and HLA in healthy donors. Study summary: Early release data held 85 million to 95 million unique TCRs from HLA-typed donors.

The study ran its PCR with 60 Vbeta and 13 Jbeta primers. As handled by the study authors: Counted up in a later analysis, unique TCR beta chains came to some 80 million, with around 10 million shared. Clones were sequenced by immunoSEQ multiplex PCR, and TCRdb holds only the in-frame ones, with some missing. V and J calls and clone size are given by that table; D and trimming were obtained from the DNA. This table has under 200,000 clones, around 68% appearing once. This clone occurred a few times. CDR3 length: 16 residues. V lost 0 bases and J lost 3; bases outside the gene matches: 6. Germline V gene lookup returns CDR1 SGHTA and CDR2 FQGNSA.

The sequenced material came from PBMCs. The sequence was obtained from a man aged 50-59 years in good health and CMV-seronegative. This chain joins TRBV7-2 and TRBJ2-7; 9 nucleotides agree with TRBD2. CDR3 sequence reads: CASSLADGRGGYEQYF. The CDR3 DNA sequence: TGTGCCAGCAGCTTAGCGGATGGGCGGGGGGGCTACGAGCAGTACTTC. Full variable domain (outside the CDR3, taken from reference TRBV7-2 and TRBJ2-7): GAGVSQSPSNKVTEKGKDVELRCDPISGHTALYWYRQSLGQGLEFLIYFQGNSAPDKSGLPSDRFSAERTGGSVSTLTIQRTQQEDSAVYLCASSLADGRGGYEQYFGPGTRLTVT.